This passage covers 7 T cell receptor beta chains from one sample sequenced in a study of cytomegalovirus exposure and HLA in healthy donors. It was with 60 Vbeta and 13 Jbeta primers that the PCR ran. Only in-frame clones appear in the TCRdb table, and some are missing; sequencing was by immunoSEQ multiplex PCR. The data show under 250,000 clones, roughly 80% seen once. Sequenced input: PBMCs. All receptors come from a man between 45 and 60 years old in good health and CMV-seronegative.

The rearrangement joins TRBV6-1 to TRBJ2-2; 8 bases fit TRBD2. J gave up 6 bases and V 8 bases, and 5 bases lay outside the gene matches. The CDR3 contains 13 residues. Per germline, CDR1 MNHNS and CDR2 SASEGT. Written as DNA, the CDR3 is TGTGCCAGCTTGACTAGCGCCGCCGGGGAGCTGTTTTTT. Its protein product is CASLTSAAGELFF.

The J gene is TRBJ2-7, the V gene TRBV7-3, with 10 bases fitting TRBD1. CDR3 size: 15 residues. The V gene end was trimmed by 3 bases and the J gene end by 5 bases; junction bases not matched to a gene: 7. Germline V gives CDR1 SGHTA, CDR2 FQGTGA. The CDR3 nucleotides are TGTGCCAGCAGCTTTCTTGGGACAGGGGTAGACGAGCAGTACTTC. Translating it yields CASSFLGTGVDEQYF.

The chain carries TRBV30 and TRBJ1-5, with D perhaps TRBD1 (6 bases). The CDR3 sequence is 13 residues long. V was trimmed by 2 bases and J by 5 bases, leaving 10 bases between them. Germline loops: CDR1 GTSNPN, CDR2 SVGIG (reference sequence). CDR3 nucleotide sequence: TGTGCCTGGAGTACAGGGACCCATCAGCCCCAGCATTTT. It codes for CAWSTGTHQPQHF.

The gene calls are TRBV7-9 and TRBJ1-1, with TRBD1 identical over 7 bases. Germline V gene lookup returns CDR1 SEHNR and CDR2 FQNEAQ (reference sequence). The CDR3 is made up of 13 amino acids. V was pared by 4 bases and J by 4 bases, with 3 bases of the junction left unmatched. The CDR3, as DNA: TGTGCCAGCAGCTCCGCAGGGGGCACTGAAGCTTTCTTT. Translated: CASSSAGGTEAFF.

This clone was counted once. This chain connects TRBV6-5 to TRBJ2-2, with 7 positions matching TRBD2. Per germline, CDR1 MNHEY and CDR2 SVGAGI. V shed 1 base and J 5 bases; nucleotides not matched to a gene: 4. This CDR3 spans 15 amino acids. The chain's CDR3 is CASSYFAGETGELFF. The CDR3 DNA follows: TGTGCCAGCAGTTACTTTGCGGGAGAAACCGGGGAGCTGTTTTTT.

This chain connects TRBV19 to TRBJ2-5; 8 bases line up with TRBD1. Germline lookup yields CDR1 LNHDA and CDR2 SQIVND (reference sequence). The CDR3 is 13 residues long. The trim removed 5 bases at V and 4 bases at J, leaving 3 bases unmatched. CDR3 amino acids: CASSVTGGETQYF. CDR3 nucleotide sequence: TGTGCCAGTAGTGTTACAGGGGGAGAGACCCAGTACTTC.

The gene calls are TRBV2 and TRBJ2-5; D unclear. From germline, CDR1 is SNHLY and CDR2 FYNNEI. V was clipped by 3 bases and J by 7 bases, with 12 bases between them. The CDR3 is 13 residues long. The CDR3 DNA follows: TGTGCCAGCAGTGATCTTAGCTCCCCGACCCAGTACTTC. Its translation is CASSDLSSPTQYF.